This T cell receptor beta chain came from a study of cytomegalovirus exposure and HLA in healthy donors. The CDR3 is made up of 16 amino acids. Germline lookup yields CDR1 KGHSH and CDR2 LQKENI. The PCR contained 60 Vbeta and 13 Jbeta primers. Repertoires were generated with immunoSEQ multiplex PCR, while TCRdb's copy carries only in-frame clones and drops some. This sample yields 150,000 to 200,000 clones, of which about 70% are seen a single time; 2.5% to 3.5% belongs to the top ten. The sequence derives from a male donor in good health and CMV-seronegative. The rearrangement uses TRBV18 and TRBJ2-5; 8 bases align to TRBD1. Gene TRBJ2-7 matches the end of the DNA better, so the J call may be wrong. Specimen: PBMCs. CDR3 nucleotide sequence: TGTGCCAGCTCACTTAGGACAGGGCCTTTTGGTGTCGAGCAGTACTTC. Translated: CASSLRTGPFGVEQYF.